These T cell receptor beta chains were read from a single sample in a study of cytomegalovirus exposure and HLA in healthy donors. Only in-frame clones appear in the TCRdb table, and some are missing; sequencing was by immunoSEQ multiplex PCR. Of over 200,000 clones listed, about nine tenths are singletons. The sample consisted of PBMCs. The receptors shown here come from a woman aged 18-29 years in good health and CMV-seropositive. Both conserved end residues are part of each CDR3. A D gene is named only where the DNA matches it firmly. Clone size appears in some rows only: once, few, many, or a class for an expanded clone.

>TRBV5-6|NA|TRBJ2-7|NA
CASSLSGYGDYEQYF
TGTGCCAGCAGTCTTTCAGGGTACGGAGATTACGAGCAGTACTTC
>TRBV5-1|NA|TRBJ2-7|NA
CASSLGRGDEQYF
TGCGCCAGCAGCTTGGGCAGGGGGGACGAGCAGTACTTC
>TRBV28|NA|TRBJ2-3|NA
CASSSSWQAPYTQYF
TGTGCCAGCAGTAGCTCATGGCAGGCCCCCTATACGCAGTATTTT
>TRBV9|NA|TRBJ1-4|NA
CASSFGHLNEKLFF
TGTGCCAGCAGTTTCGGACACCTTAATGAAAAACTGTTTTTT
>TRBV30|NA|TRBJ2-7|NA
CAWSALSPYEQYF
TGTGCCTGGAGTGCCCTTAGCCCCTACGAGCAGTACTTC
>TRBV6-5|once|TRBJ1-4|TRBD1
CASRTTGGGEKLFF
TGTGCCAGCAGGACAACAGGGGGGGGAGAAAAACTGTTTTTT
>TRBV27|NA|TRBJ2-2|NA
CASSLTGLRSAGELFF
TGTGCCAGCAGTTTAACAGGGCTCCGCTCCGCCGGGGAGCTGTTTTTT
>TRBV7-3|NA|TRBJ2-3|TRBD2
CASSSRLAGYTDTQYF
TGTGCCAGCAGCTCACGACTAGCGGGGTACACAGATACGCAGTATTTT
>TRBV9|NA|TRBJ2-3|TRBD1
CASSPEGQGGFGDTQYF
TGTGCCAGCAGCCCAGAGGGACAGGGAGGGTTTGGAGATACGCAGTATTTT
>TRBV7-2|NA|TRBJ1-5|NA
CASSFFGGSNQPQHF
TGTGCCAGCAGCTTTTTCGGGGGGAGCAATCAGCCCCAGCATTTT
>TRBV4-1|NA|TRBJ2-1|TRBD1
CASSLRDSYNEQFF
TGCGCCAGCAGCCTCCGGGACAGCTACAATGAGCAGTTCTTC
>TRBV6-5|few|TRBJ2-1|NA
CASSRGYEQFF
TGTGCCAGCAGTCGGGGTTATGAGCAGTTCTTC
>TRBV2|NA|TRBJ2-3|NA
CANGRGAGGFTDTQYF
TGTGCCAATGGCCGGGGGGCAGGGGGCTTCACAGATACGCAGTATTTT
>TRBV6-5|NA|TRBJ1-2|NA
CASRQGHSYGYTF
TGTGCCAGCAGGCAGGGACACTCCTATGGCTACACCTTC
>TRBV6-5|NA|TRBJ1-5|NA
CASSYGRGGVNQPQHF
TGTGCCAGCAGTTATGGGAGGGGGGGCGTCAATCAGCCCCAGCATTTT
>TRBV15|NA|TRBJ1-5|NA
CATSREGGTNLNQPQHF
TGTGCCACCAGCAGAGAGGGGGGGACAAATTTAAATCAGCCCCAGCATTTT
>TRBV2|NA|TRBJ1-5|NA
CASSEFGSGGAQHF
TGTGCCAGCAGTGAATTTGGTTCGGGGGGAGCCCAGCATTTT
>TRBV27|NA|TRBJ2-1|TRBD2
CASGGAGGIYNEQFF
TGTGCCAGCGGAGGAGCGGGAGGGATATACAATGAGCAGTTCTTC
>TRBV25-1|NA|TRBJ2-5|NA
CASSATSTETQYF
TGTGCCAGCAGTGCTACTAGTACAGAGACCCAGTACTTC
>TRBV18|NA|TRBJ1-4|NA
CASSRQQGTSEKLFF
TGTGCCAGCTCACGGCAACAGGGCACAAGTGAAAAACTGTTTTTT
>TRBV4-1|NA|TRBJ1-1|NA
CASSQDRGKREAFF
TGCGCCAGCAGCCAAGATAGGGGAAAGCGTGAAGCTTTCTTT
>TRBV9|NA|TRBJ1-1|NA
CASSGTIGPTEAFF
TGTGCCAGCAGCGGGACAATAGGTCCCACTGAAGCTTTCTTT